One and the same sample provided the 10 T cell receptor beta chains below, sequenced in a study of immune heterogeneity within non-small cell lung tumors. A multiplex PCR containing 32 V primers and 13 J primers was used to amplify TCR beta CDR3. TCRdb reprocessed the multiplex PCR reads via MiXCR and lists one record per CDR3 protein. The sample contains 11,000 or so distinct CDR3 sequences, 27% of which appear only once. Bulk tumor genomic DNA (about 600 ng per sample) served as template. From each primary tumor, several far-apart biopsies were obtained during surgery. Newly diagnosed with untreated non-small cell lung cancer, the patients underwent curative surgery. The sequenced material came from lung tumor tissue. The receptor source for this set is a man aged 50-59 years with non-small cell lung cancer.

This clonotype was counted between two and nine times. The CDR3 DNA is TGTGCCAGCAGCCCGCCCTGGGGTGAGCAGTTCTTC. Its translation: CASSPPWGEQFF. V gene TRBV3-1 combines with J gene TRBJ2-1; D is unclear. Trimming took off 4 bases at V and 9 bases at J, with 10 bases between the two ends. This CDR3 has 12 residues. Germline loops: CDR1 LGHDT, CDR2 YNNKEL (reference sequence).

This clonotype is classed as medium-sized. The chain joins TRBV12-3 or TRBV12-4 to TRBJ2-2; 12 bases align to TRBD2. The CDR3 loop spans 17 amino acids. With 6 bases clipped from V and 6 bases from J, the junction kept 11 bases outside the gene matches. In DNA form, the CDR3 reads TGTGCCAGCAGCCTGTTATTTCTAGCGGGAGGGGCCGGGGAGCTGTTTTTT. As protein: CASSLLFLAGGAGELFF.

This clonotype showed up just a few times. J is TRBJ2-5 and V is TRBV15; tentatively, D is TRBD1 or TRBD2 (5 bases each). There are 13 residues in the CDR3. The germline gives CDR1 LNHNV, CDR2 YYDKDF (reference sequence). With 9 bases removed from V and 7 bases from J, the gap between germline ends came to 18 bases. The CDR3 loop is CATGGGQFWTQYF. Here the CDR3 DNA reads TGTGCCACTGGGGGTGGGCAATTCTGGACCCAGTACTTC. Complete variable domain (other parts from reference TRBV15 and TRBJ2-5): DAMVIQNPRYQVTQFGKPVTLSCSQTLNHNVMYWYQQKSSQAPKLLFHYYDKDFNNEADTPDNFQSRRPNTSFCFLDIRSPGLGDTAMYLCATGGGQFWTQYFGPGTRLLVL.

The table lists this clonotype with a few counts. The chain employs TRBV20-1 and TRBJ2-1, with D possibly matching TRBD1 (6 bases). Germline values: CDR1 DFQATT, CDR2 SNEGSKA (reference sequence). V gave up 3 bases and J gave up 4 bases, with 10 bases separating them. The CDR3 spans 13 residues. The CDR3 loop is CSASATGYNEQFF. In nucleotides, the CDR3 is TGCAGTGCTAGTGCGACAGGATACAATGAGCAGTTCTTC.

The chain uses TRBV25-1 and TRBJ1-1; D gene ambiguous. There are 13 residues in the CDR3. V lost 4 bases, J lost 4 bases, and 10 bases lay in between. From germline, CDR1 is MGHDK and CDR2 SYGVNS. CDR3 sequence (DNA): TGTGCCAGCAGTGCGCAGGCGGGCACTGAAGCTTTCTTT. This encodes CASSAQAGTEAFF.

Of note for this clonotype: Being one base from a much bigger clone, this may be a read error. The chain links TRBV20-1 to TRBJ2-3; D not resolved. This CDR3 has 11 amino acids. Germline V lookup: CDR1 DFQATT, CDR2 SNEGSKA (reference sequence). CDR3 DNA sequence: TGCAGTTCTAGACCGGGTGATACGCAGTATTTT. Its protein product is CSSRPGDTQYF.

This clonotype came up once. This clone may be a read error of a much larger clone one base away. J is TRBJ2-3 and V is TRBV7-3; 9 nucleotides align to TRBD2. Germline CDR1 is SGHTA and CDR2 is FQGTGA. This CDR3 is 16 amino acids long. Here the CDR3 reads CARSLSLAGSTDTQYF. CDR3 DNA: TGTGCCAGGAGCTTAAGTCTAGCGGGGAGCACAGATACGCAGTATTTT.

Of note for this clonotype: No conserved phenylalanine or tryptophan ends this CDR3, so it is likely a read error. This chain connects TRBV25-1 to TRBJ2-1, with 10 bases fitting TRBD2. Germline V lookup: CDR1 MGHDK, CDR2 SYGVNS. The CDR3 loop spans 16 amino acids. J gave up 7 bases and V 0 bases, and 6 bases lay outside the gene matches. Written as DNA, the CDR3 is TGTGCCAGCAGTGAATATGGGAGCGGGAGGGGGAATGAGCAGTTCTTA. It specifies CASSEYGSGRGNEQFL.

This clonotype was detected a few times. The chain couples TRBV20-1 to TRBJ2-5; 9 positions agree with TRBD2. This CDR3 contains 15 residues. V trimming: 1 base; J trimming: 2 bases; junction bases outside the gene matches: 5. CDR1 is DFQATT, CDR2 SNEGSKA, per germline (reference sequence). CDR3 region: CSARVASGIQETQYF. CDR3 nucleotide sequence: TGCAGTGCTAGAGTTGCTAGCGGGATTCAAGAGACCCAGTACTTC.

Points on this clonotype: One base away lies a much larger clone, so this may be a sequencing read error. The chain couples TRBV28 to TRBJ1-3; D is unresolved. Deletions cut 5 bases from V and 3 bases from J, with 14 bases between. The CDR3 runs to 15 residues. Germline CDR1 and CDR2: MDHEN and SYDVKM. DNA of the CDR3: TGTGCCAGCAGTCCCCTCTTCGTGTTTGGAAACACCATATATTTT. This gives the protein CASSPLFVFGNTIYF.